Here is one T cell receptor beta chain with its context. Its antigen is not identified. This record belongs to a study of CD8 T cells in ankylosing spondylitis. Regarding the study as a whole: The study looked at matched synovial fluid samples from ankylosing spondylitis patients. Disease-linked clones were reported to be significantly enriched there. Within peripheral blood, clones linked to disease were CD8+ and relatively rare. Prior work had noted some motif variants in reactive arthritis blood and synovial fluid.

CDR1 MGHDK and CDR2 SYGVNS come from the germline V gene. Trimming stripped 4 bases from V and 5 bases from J, with 14 bases between. The length of the CDR3 is 14 residues. Quantitative 5'-RACE with molecular barcodes was used to make the TCR beta libraries. MiXCR, run by TCRdb on the 5' RACE reads, gives a single entry per CDR3 protein. The data show fewer than 250,000 distinct CDR3 sequences, approximately 10% seen once. Material for sequencing was blood, either unsorted or a sorted T cell fraction (not recorded which). The chain has TRBV25-1 and TRBJ1-1; D gene uncertain. The source is a male donor with ankylosing spondylitis or in good health (not recorded which). The CDR3 here is CASSAPGRQTEAFF. DNA of the CDR3: TGTGCCAGCAGTGCCCCGGGCCGGCAAACTGAAGCTTTCTTT.